One and the same sample provided the 5 T cell receptor beta chains below, sequenced in a study of cytomegalovirus exposure and HLA in healthy donors. It was with 60 Vbeta and 13 Jbeta primers that the PCR ran. Clones were read by immunoSEQ multiplex PCR, and TCRdb kept only the in-frame ones, dropping some. The sample includes a few hundred thousand clones, about 93% of them seen just once. The source material was PBMCs. The receptors here all came from a girl aged 2 to 9 in good health and CMV-seronegative.

The chain links TRBV9 to TRBJ1-4; TRBD1 is a possible D gene (5 bases). Between the trimmed V and J ends, which lost 3 bases and 7 bases, there was a span of 13 bases. Germline V gene data show CDR1 as SGDLS and CDR2 as YYNGEE. This CDR3 is built from 14 residues. The CDR3 nucleotides read TGTGCCAGCAGCGCCACGGAGGGGAGTGAAAAACTGTTTTTT. The encoded protein is CASSATEGSEKLFF.

The chain carries TRBV7-8 and TRBJ2-5; 10 nucleotides line up with TRBD2. Germline CDR1 reads SGHVS; CDR2 reads FQNEAQ. The CDR3 runs to 16 residues. J gave up 5 bases and V 5 bases, and 11 bases lay outside the gene matches. The CDR3 DNA reads TGTGCCAGCAGCCCAGGGGCCGCGACTAGCGGGGAGACCCAGTACTTC. This encodes CASSPGAATSGETQYF.

With regard to this clone: Other DNA sequences of this sample code for an identical CDR3. The V gene is TRBV4-2, the J gene TRBJ2-7; D is perhaps TRBD2 (6 bases). V lost 0 bases and J lost 5, with 8 bases in between. The CDR3 loop spans 13 amino acids. Germline V gives CDR1 LGHNA, CDR2 YNFKEQ. This CDR3 is CASSQERENEQYF. The CDR3 nucleotides are TGTGCCAGCAGCCAAGAACGGGAGAACGAGCAGTACTTC.

The gene calls are TRBV15 and TRBJ1-4; D gene unclear. Germline CDR1 LNHNV, CDR2 YYDKDF (reference sequence). The CDR3 is 15 residues long. V was shortened by 1 base and J by 7 bases, with 13 bases between the two germline ends. Here the CDR3 reads CATSRVAGFTEKLFF. CDR3 nucleotide sequence: TGTGCCACCAGCAGAGTAGCCGGGTTTACTGAAAAACTGTTTTTT.

The chain employs TRBV2 and TRBJ2-2; 9 positions match TRBD2. V lost 6 bases, J lost 4 bases, and 9 bases stayed unmatched. The CDR3 sequence is 16 residues long. From germline, CDR1 is SNHLY and CDR2 FYNNEI. The CDR3 sequence is CASSAGLGLATGELFF. DNA for the CDR3: TGTGCCAGCAGCGCCGGGCTGGGACTAGCCACCGGGGAGCTGTTTTTT.